These 10 T cell receptor beta chains came from one sample sequenced in a study of T cells in Graves' hyperthyroidism and ophthalmopathy. From RNA transcripts, TCR beta CDR3 regions were amplified. The study used the HTBI primer set for a first-round RT-PCR of the TCR CDR3. One entry per CDR3 protein, called by TCRdb with MiXCR from the multiplex PCR reads. The sample has roughly 250,000 distinct CDR3 sequences, roughly 17% seen once; the top ten hold about 30%. Sequenced sample: blood. The source is a woman aged 18-29 years with Graves' ophthalmopathy.

At least ten counts were recorded for this clonotype. The chain couples TRBV5-1 to TRBJ1-6; D remains unclear. Trimming took off 0 bases at V and 0 bases at J, with 10 bases between the two ends. CDR1 SGHRS and CDR2 YFSETQ come from the germline V gene. This CDR3 is 17 amino acids long. The CDR3: CASSLEPSSSYNSPLHF. The CDR3 DNA reads as TGCGCCAGCAGCTTGGAACCTTCGAGCTCCTATAATTCACCCCTCCACTTT.

This clonotype was observed at least ten times. The chain links TRBV5-1 to TRBJ2-7, with D perhaps TRBD1 or TRBD2 (5 bases each). Germline V gene lookup returns CDR1 SGHRS and CDR2 YFSETQ. Trimming stripped 0 bases from V and 9 bases from J, with 16 bases between. CDR3 size: 14 residues. The DNA of the CDR3 is TGCGCCAGCAGCTTGGACGGACACGGTGGGGGGCAGTACTTC. Its protein is CASSLDGHGGGQYF.

This clonotype has a count of ten or more. This chain uses TRBV7-8 with TRBJ2-2, with TRBD1 as a possible D gene (5 bases). The CDR3 sequence is 16 residues long. The germline V gene has CDR1 SGHVS and CDR2 FQNEAQ. The V end lost 1 base, the J end lost 7 bases, and 16 bases lay between the germline ends. CDR3 coding DNA: TGTGCCAGCAGCTTAGGGGGCTCGCTGTATGGCGGGGAGCTGTTTTTT. Translating it yields CASSLGGSLYGGELFF.

The table lists this clonotype with many counts. This chain links TRBV28 with TRBJ2-7, with a weak D call TRBD2 (6 bases). Germline loops: CDR1 MDHEN, CDR2 SYDVKM. V lost 4 bases and J 1 base, leaving 14 bases between the germline ends. The CDR3 has 15 amino acids. CDR3 region: CASSWDFTGSYEQYF. CDR3 in DNA: TGTGCCAGCAGTTGGGACTTCACTGGGTCCTACGAGCAGTACTTC.

For this clonotype: The junction differs from germline at one of its ends, possibly a read error. The chain recombines TRBV7-2 with TRBJ1-5; D call uncertain. CDR1 SGHTA and CDR2 FQGNSA come from the germline V gene. This CDR3 has 15 amino acids. The CDR3 nucleotides read TGTGCCAGCAGCCCCTGTGGGTTCGGCAATCAGCCCCAGCATTTC. This translates into CASSPCGFGNQPQHF.

At least ten counts were recorded for this clonotype. V gene TRBV28 combines with J gene TRBJ1-6, with 10 bases identical to TRBD1. Germline V gives CDR1 MDHEN, CDR2 SYDVKM. This CDR3 comprises 14 residues. J lost 7 bases, V lost 5 bases, and 2 bases had no gene match. This CDR3 reads CASSRTGGNSPLHF. The DNA of the CDR3 is TGTGCCAGCAGTCGGACAGGGGGAAATTCACCCCTCCACTTT.

This clonotype was observed a few times. This chain connects TRBV20-1 to TRBJ2-1; 11 nucleotides align to TRBD2. This CDR3 has 13 amino acids. Germline trimming cut 0 bases from V and 11 bases from J; bases unmatched to any gene: 3. Germline CDR1 and CDR2: DFQATT and SNEGSKA (reference sequence). The CDR3 loop reads CSARDRLAGQQFF. DNA for the CDR3: TGCAGTGCTAGAGATAGACTAGCGGGACAGCAGTTCTTC.

As concerns this clonotype: A clone one base away is much larger, so this may be a read error. This chain joins TRBV29-1 and TRBJ2-5; 7 bases are shared with TRBD2. Trimming took 2 bases from V and 9 from J; bases not matched to a gene: 9. The CDR3 covers 13 residues. Germline V gene lookup returns CDR1 SQVTM and CDR2 ANQGSEA. CDR3: CSVELASGRAQYF. The CDR3 bases are TGCAGCGTTGAATTGGCTAGCGGTCGGGCCCAGTACTTC.

The table lists this clonotype with many counts. The chain is built from TRBV5-1 and TRBJ2-3; no definite D call. Trimming removed 1 base at V and 3 bases at J, with 6 bases between. This CDR3 is 13 amino acids long. CDR1 is SGHRS, CDR2 YFSETQ, per germline. The DNA of the CDR3 is TGCGCCAGCAGCTTGTACGGGACAGATACGCAGTATTTT. Translating it yields CASSLYGTDTQYF. The full variable domain, with the rest looked up from reference TRBV5-1 and TRBJ2-3, is KAGVTQTPRYLIKTRGQQVTLSCSPISGHRSVSWYQQTPGQGLQFLFEYFSETQRNKGNFPGRFSGRQFSNSRSEMNVSTLELGDSALYLCASSLYGTDTQYFGPGTRLTVL.

Ten or more counts support this clonotype. J is TRBJ2-7 and V is TRBV20-1; 11 nucleotides align to TRBD1. The CDR3 sequence is 14 residues long. The germline V gene encodes CDR1 DFQATT and CDR2 SNEGSKA (reference sequence). Trimming took 6 bases from V and 6 from J; bases not matched to a gene: 10. CDR3: CSAPVGGQGGEQYF. CDR3 sequence (DNA): TGCAGTGCCCCCGTGGGGGGACAGGGGGGCGAGCAGTACTTC.